A selection of T cell receptor beta chains follows, all from one sample in a study of blood T cell repertoires in COVID-19. Only in-frame clones appear in the TCRdb table, and some are missing; sequencing was by immunoSEQ multiplex PCR. Of 200,000 to 300,000 clones in the sample, 70% to 90% are singletons; the top ten hold approximately 6.2%. The sample taken for sequencing was peripheral blood. The source of these receptors is a man aged 55 to 69 with acute or convalescent COVID-19. CDR3s include the opening cysteine and the closing phenylalanine or tryptophan. Fields, in order: J gene, D gene, clone size, V gene, CDR3 protein, CDR3 DNA. The D gene is left open where the match is weak. Clone size is stated in some rows and not others, as once, few, many or a class when expanded.

TRBJ2-3 . once TRBV14 CASSRPSQGWADTQYF TGTGCCAGCAGCCGCCCATCACAGGGTTGGGCAGATACGCAGTATTTT
TRBJ2-2 TRBD1 . TRBV9 CASSPRDRDTGELFF TGTGCCAGCAGCCCGAGGGACAGAGACACCGGGGAGCTGTTTTTT
TRBJ1-3 TRBD1 . TRBV29-1 CSVVRQGANTIYF TGCAGCGTAGTACGACAGGGAGCTAACACCATATATTTT
TRBJ1-2 . . TRBV11-3 CASSFRGSGYTF TGTGCCAGCAGCTTTCGGGGGAGCGGCTACACCTTC
TRBJ2-4 . . TRBV5-6 CASSSTGLSRNIQYF TGTGCCAGCAGCTCAACAGGGCTGTCCAGGAACATTCAGTACTTC
TRBJ1-1 . once TRBV28 CASSLQGPLNTEAFF TGTGCCAGCAGTTTACAGGGGCCTCTGAACACTGAAGCTTTCTTT
TRBJ2-1 TRBD2 . TRBV19 CASSTPGRAPYNEQFF TGTGCCAGTAGTACCCCCGGGAGGGCTCCCTACAATGAGCAGTTCTTC
TRBJ2-7 TRBD1 . TRBV5-1 CASSYGQGDPYEQYF TGCGCCAGCAGCTATGGACAGGGGGACCCCTACGAGCAGTACTTC
TRBJ2-6 TRBD2 . TRBV2 CASSSRLAGYSGANVLTF TGTGCCAGCAGCTCGCGACTAGCGGGGTACTCTGGGGCCAACGTCCTGACTTTC
TRBJ1-1 . . TRBV11-3 CASSPLGSGVTEAFF TGTGCCAGCAGCCCCCTAGGATCAGGGGTCACTGAAGCTTTCTTT
TRBJ2-1 . . TRBV10-3 CAISESVGNNEQFF TGTGCCATCAGTGAGTCGGTGGGCAACAATGAGCAGTTCTTC
TRBJ1-6 . few TRBV5-1 CASSTWQGDNSPLHF TGCGCCAGCAGCACCTGGCAGGGCGATAATTCACCCCTCCACTTT
TRBJ1-6 . . TRBV11-3 CASSSARSNSPLHF TGTGCCAGCAGCTCTGCGCGGTCGAATTCACCCCTCCACTTT
TRBJ1-6 TRBD1 few TRBV9 CASSAGGTADNSPLHF TGTGCCAGCAGCGCTGGGGGGACAGCGGATAATTCACCCCTCCACTTT
TRBJ2-7 TRBD1 . TRBV7-9 CASSSNPGQGSEQYF TGTGCCAGCAGCTCAAATCCGGGACAGGGATCCGAGCAGTACTTC
TRBJ2-7 TRBD1 . TRBV20-1 CSASAPTGNEQYF TGCAGTGCTAGTGCCCCGACAGGGAACGAGCAGTACTTC
TRBJ2-5 TRBD2 . TRBV10-3 CAISEREGWETQYF TGTGCCATCAGTGAGCGGGAGGGCTGGGAGACCCAGTACTTC
TRBJ2-3 TRBD1 . TRBV14 CASTRDRSTDTQYF TGTGCCAGCACCCGGGACAGGAGCACAGATACGCAGTATTTT
TRBJ1-1 . few TRBV29-1 CSVGLFNTEAFF TGCAGCGTTGGACTCTTCAACACTGAAGCTTTCTTT
TRBJ2-7 TRBD2 . TRBV4-1 CASSQTSVSYEQYF TGCGCCAGCAGCCAGACTAGCGTCTCCTACGAGCAGTACTTC
TRBJ2-7 . . TRBV7-2 CASSVQGSNHEQYF TGTGCCAGCAGCGTACAGGGATCCAACCACGAGCAGTACTTC
TRBJ1-3 . . TRBV6-6 CASSPSSSSGNTIYF TGTGCCAGCAGTCCCAGTTCCTCCTCTGGAAACACCATATATTTT
TRBJ2-7 TRBD1 . TRBV15 CATSPHVGTVPTYEQYF TGTGCCACCAGCCCCCATGTGGGGACAGTCCCCACCTACGAGCAGTACTTC
TRBJ1-4 TRBD1 . TRBV5-4 CASSPSGTGIRKLFF TGTGCCAGCAGCCCCTCCGGGACAGGGATCCGAAAACTGTTTTTT
TRBJ1-1 . . TRBV7-2 CASSRLGAKDTEAFF TGTGCCAGCAGCCGTCTGGGGGCAAAGGACACTGAAGCTTTCTTT
TRBJ2-3 TRBD2 . TRBV24-1 CATSDHGLAGVAQYF TGTGCCACCAGTGACCATGGACTAGCGGGAGTTGCGCAGTATTTT